This TCR beta chain derives from a study of beta chain features in type 1 diabetes. Sorting of CD4+ naive, central memory, regulatory and stem cell-like memory cells was performed via CD45RO/CCR7/CD25/CD127/CD95/CD27. The sequenced template was cDNA made from the entire isolated RNA. TCRdb's table, derived via immunoSEQ multiplex PCR, lists solely in-frame clones and lacks some. Of about 320,000 clones in the sample, 11% to 15% are singletons; the top ten hold approximately 6.7%. Findings and limits, study-wide: A possible short-template PCR bias applies equally to patients and controls.

Regarding this clone: Its antigen remains unidentified.

Germline V gene data show CDR1 as GTSNPN and CDR2 as SVGIG (reference sequence). With V trimmed by 4 bases and J by 3 bases, 7 bases remained unmatched. The CDR3 is 14 amino acids. Sequencing was performed on central memory CD4+ T cells from blood. The gene calls are TRBV30 and TRBJ2-3; TRBD1 matches at 7 bases. This TCR came from a young man in good health. The CDR3 sequence is CAWKTGVATDTQYF. The CDR3 nucleotides are TGTGCCTGGAAAACAGGGGTGGCGACAGATACGCAGTATTTT.